The rows below give T cell receptor beta chains drawn from one sample of a study of metastatic and nonmetastatic thyroid tumors. TCRdb re-called the PCR reads with MiXCR. The table includes 20,000 to 25,000 clones, more than 25% detected once. Sequencing was done on a sample of tumor tissue. The receptors here all came from a female donor with papillary thyroid cancer or a benign thyroid nodule (not recorded which). Some clones in this sample may be carry-over from other donors' samples. Each CDR3 is given with its conserved first and last residue. The order of the fields is J gene, D gene, clone size, V gene, CDR3 DNA, CDR3 protein. A D gene is named only where the DNA matches it firmly. Size is stated for part of the rows, as once, few or many counts, or as a class when the clone is expanded.

j_call: TRBJ2-1
d_call: .
clone_size: .
v_call: TRBV19
cdr3_nt: TGTGCCCATAAACATTGTAGGGGGACAATCAATGAGCAGTTCTTC
cdr3_aa: CAHKHCRGTINEQFF

j_call: TRBJ2-1
d_call: .
clone_size: many
v_call: TRBV19
cdr3_nt: TGTGCCAGTAGCCCCGGGACCACTTTCCGGTTCTTC
cdr3_aa: CASSPGTTFRFF

j_call: TRBJ2-3
d_call: TRBD1
clone_size: .
v_call: TRBV11-1
cdr3_nt: TGTGCCAGCAGCTTAGACAGGGGGAACACAGATACGCAGTATTTT
cdr3_aa: CASSLDRGNTDTQYF

j_call: TRBJ2-4
d_call: TRBD2
clone_size: many
v_call: TRBV7-6
cdr3_nt: TGTGCCAGCTTGGGACTAGCGGGGGGTTCCAAAAACATTCAGTACTTC
cdr3_aa: CASLGLAGGSKNIQYF

j_call: TRBJ1-3
d_call: TRBD1
clone_size: many
v_call: TRBV9
cdr3_nt: TGTGCCAGCAGCCCCTCTGGACAGGGTGATGGAAACACCATATATTTT
cdr3_aa: CASSPSGQGDGNTIYF

j_call: TRBJ1-2
d_call: .
clone_size: .
v_call: TRBV7-9
cdr3_nt: TGTGCCAGCAGCTTAGATGGGGGAGGTGGCTACACCTTC
cdr3_aa: CASSLDGGGGYTF

j_call: TRBJ1-2
d_call: .
clone_size: .
v_call: TRBV11-3
cdr3_nt: TGTGCCAGCAGCGACCGCATAGGGTTGGGCTACACCTTC
cdr3_aa: CASSDRIGLGYTF

j_call: TRBJ2-1
d_call: TRBD2
clone_size: many
v_call: TRBV15
cdr3_nt: TGTGCCACCAGCAGAGATCTCGGGGGGGGCCCGGATGAGCAGTTCTTC
cdr3_aa: CATSRDLGGGPDEQFF

j_call: TRBJ2-2
d_call: .
clone_size: .
v_call: TRBV11-2
cdr3_nt: TGTGCCAGCAGCATTTCGGGCCTGGCCGGGGAGCTGTTTTTT
cdr3_aa: CASSISGLAGELFF

j_call: TRBJ2-5
d_call: TRBD2
clone_size: .
v_call: TRBV9
cdr3_nt: TGTGCCAGCATCGTAGATTCCCTAGCGGGTCAAGAGACCCAGTACTTC
cdr3_aa: CASIVDSLAGQETQYF

j_call: TRBJ1-2
d_call: .
clone_size: .
v_call: TRBV11-2
cdr3_nt: TGTGCCAGCAGCCTCCTCTCTCGGGGGCCCGACTATGGCTACACCTTC
cdr3_aa: CASSLLSRGPDYGYTF

j_call: TRBJ2-7
d_call: TRBD1
clone_size: few
v_call: TRBV27
cdr3_nt: TGTGCCAGCAGTTCCGGGACAGACGCCTACGAGCAGTACTTC
cdr3_aa: CASSSGTDAYEQYF

j_call: TRBJ1-5
d_call: TRBD1
clone_size: many
v_call: TRBV7-2
cdr3_nt: TGTGCCAGCAGCCTGGGACAGCAACAGGGTCAGCCCCAGCATTTT
cdr3_aa: CASSLGQQQGQPQHF

j_call: TRBJ1-2
d_call: TRBD1
clone_size: many
v_call: TRBV5-5
cdr3_nt: TGTGCCAGCAGCTATACAGGGGGCTTGGGCTATGGCTACACCTTC
cdr3_aa: CASSYTGGLGYGYTF

j_call: TRBJ1-6
d_call: .
clone_size: .
v_call: TRBV6-1
cdr3_nt: TGTGCCAGCAGCCAGGGGATAGGGAATTCACCCCTCCACTTT
cdr3_aa: CASSQGIGNSPLHF

j_call: TRBJ1-3
d_call: .
clone_size: once
v_call: TRBV5-6
cdr3_nt: TGTGCCAGCAGCAACCAAAACACTGGAAACACCATATATTTT
cdr3_aa: CASSNQNTGNTIYF

j_call: TRBJ2-7
d_call: TRBD1
clone_size: .
v_call: TRBV5-1
cdr3_nt: TGCGCCAGCAGCGCGCGGACAGGCCAGAACTACGAGCAGTACTTC
cdr3_aa: CASSARTGQNYEQYF

j_call: TRBJ1-1
d_call: .
clone_size: many
v_call: TRBV20-1
cdr3_nt: .
cdr3_aa: CSVPPEWVSEAFF

j_call: TRBJ1-5
d_call: TRBD1
clone_size: many
v_call: TRBV30
cdr3_nt: TGTGCCTGGAGTGAAGGGGACAGTCTTAGCAATCAGCCCCAGCATTTT
cdr3_aa: CAWSEGDSLSNQPQHF

j_call: TRBJ2-1
d_call: TRBD2
clone_size: .
v_call: TRBV7-2
cdr3_nt: TGTGCCAGCAGCCCTAGCGGGAGTTTCAATGAGCAGTTCTTC
cdr3_aa: CASSPSGSFNEQFF

j_call: TRBJ2-7
d_call: TRBD1
clone_size: medium-sized
v_call: TRBV6-2/TRBV6-3
cdr3_nt: TGTGCCAGCAAGGCGACAGGGGGCATTTACGAGCAGTACTTC
cdr3_aa: CASKATGGIYEQYF

j_call: TRBJ1-3
d_call: .
clone_size: few
v_call: TRBV18
cdr3_nt: TGTGCCAGCTCACCTTATCGACAGGTTGGAAACACCATATATTTT
cdr3_aa: CASSPYRQVGNTIYF

j_call: TRBJ2-5
d_call: TRBD2
clone_size: .
v_call: TRBV4-2
cdr3_nt: TGTGCCAGCAGCCAAGAGAACGTGGTAGCGGGGGGAAGTCAAGAGACCCAGTACTTC
cdr3_aa: CASSQENVVAGGSQETQYF

j_call: TRBJ2-2
d_call: TRBD1
clone_size: few
v_call: TRBV9
cdr3_nt: TGTGCCAGCAGCGTTGCCGGGACAGGGTTAATCACCGGGGAGCTGTTTTTT
cdr3_aa: CASSVAGTGLITGELFF

j_call: TRBJ2-7
d_call: .
clone_size: .
v_call: TRBV7-2
cdr3_nt: TGTGCCAGCAGCCGGGGTCGGGGATACGAGCAGTACTTC
cdr3_aa: CASSRGRGYEQYF

j_call: TRBJ2-5
d_call: .
clone_size: many
v_call: TRBV19
cdr3_nt: TGTGCCAGTAGTATGACTGGGCCTACCCAAGAGACCCAGTACTTC
cdr3_aa: CASSMTGPTQETQYF

j_call: TRBJ1-5
d_call: .
clone_size: .
v_call: TRBV28
cdr3_nt: TGTGCCAGCACGTACTTGTATCAGCACCAGCATTTT
cdr3_aa: CASTYLYQHQHF

j_call: TRBJ1-1
d_call: .
clone_size: many
v_call: TRBV20-1
cdr3_nt: TGCAGTGCTAGAAGCCAGGGGTCGACTGAAGCTTTCTTT
cdr3_aa: CSARSQGSTEAFF

j_call: TRBJ2-7
d_call: .
clone_size: .
v_call: TRBV7-2
cdr3_nt: TGTGCCAGCAGCCCCCCTAGGGGTCCCCCCTACGAGCAGTACTTC
cdr3_aa: CASSPPRGPPYEQYF

j_call: TRBJ1-1
d_call: .
clone_size: .
v_call: TRBV6-1
cdr3_nt: TGTGCCAGCAGTTCCCCCGGGACGGGGGAAGCTTTCTTT
cdr3_aa: CASSSPGTGEAFF

j_call: TRBJ1-2
d_call: .
clone_size: few
v_call: TRBV6-1
cdr3_nt: TGTGCCAGCAGTCAAGGGCCTAACTATGGCTACACCTTC
cdr3_aa: CASSQGPNYGYTF

j_call: TRBJ2-7
d_call: .
clone_size: many
v_call: TRBV27
cdr3_nt: TGTGCCAGCAGTTTAGGGTTTTCCTACGAGCAGTACTTC
cdr3_aa: CASSLGFSYEQYF

j_call: TRBJ2-7
d_call: TRBD2
clone_size: .
v_call: TRBV7-8
cdr3_nt: TGTGCCAGCAGCTTTGGCGTAGCGGGTCCCTACGAGCAGTACTTC
cdr3_aa: CASSFGVAGPYEQYF

j_call: TRBJ2-7
d_call: TRBD1
clone_size: .
v_call: TRBV2
cdr3_nt: TGTGCCAGCCTTTCAGGGGGCCACGAGCAGTACTTC
cdr3_aa: CASLSGGHEQYF

j_call: TRBJ1-2
d_call: TRBD1
clone_size: .
v_call: TRBV7-2
cdr3_nt: TGTGCCAGCAGCGAGGGGGACAGGGGGCAGGATGGCTACACCTTC
cdr3_aa: CASSEGDRGQDGYTF

j_call: TRBJ1-5
d_call: TRBD1
clone_size: many
v_call: TRBV6-2/TRBV6-3
cdr3_nt: TGTGCCAGCAGTCCACAGGGGGCCGATCAGCCCCAGCATTTT
cdr3_aa: CASSPQGADQPQHF

j_call: TRBJ2-2
d_call: TRBD1
clone_size: few
v_call: TRBV10-1
cdr3_nt: TGCGCCAGCGGTACAGGACAGGGAACCGGGGAGCTGTTCTTT
cdr3_aa: CASGTGQGTGELFF

j_call: TRBJ2-5
d_call: .
clone_size: medium-sized
v_call: TRBV19
cdr3_nt: TGTGCCACCCGAAGCGAGGGGCGGGAGACCCAGTACTTC
cdr3_aa: CATRSEGRETQYF

j_call: TRBJ1-2
d_call: TRBD1
clone_size: many
v_call: TRBV12-3/TRBV12-4
cdr3_nt: TGTGCCAGCAGCCCCGGATTGGGACAGGGGGCTCATGGCTACACCTTC
cdr3_aa: CASSPGLGQGAHGYTF

j_call: TRBJ2-2
d_call: TRBD2
clone_size: medium-sized
v_call: TRBV20-1
cdr3_nt: TGCAGTGCTAGATCTTGGCGGGGGGTAGCCGGGGAGCTGTTTTTT
cdr3_aa: CSARSWRGVAGELFF

j_call: TRBJ2-3
d_call: .
clone_size: few
v_call: TRBV7-9
cdr3_nt: TGTGCCAGCAGCTCCGCTACCGTGTCGCAGTATTTT
cdr3_aa: CASSSATVSQYF

j_call: TRBJ2-2
d_call: .
clone_size: many
v_call: TRBV18
cdr3_nt: TGTGCCAGCTCACCACCAGAGCATTCTATAGCCGGGGAGCTGTTTTTT
cdr3_aa: CASSPPEHSIAGELFF